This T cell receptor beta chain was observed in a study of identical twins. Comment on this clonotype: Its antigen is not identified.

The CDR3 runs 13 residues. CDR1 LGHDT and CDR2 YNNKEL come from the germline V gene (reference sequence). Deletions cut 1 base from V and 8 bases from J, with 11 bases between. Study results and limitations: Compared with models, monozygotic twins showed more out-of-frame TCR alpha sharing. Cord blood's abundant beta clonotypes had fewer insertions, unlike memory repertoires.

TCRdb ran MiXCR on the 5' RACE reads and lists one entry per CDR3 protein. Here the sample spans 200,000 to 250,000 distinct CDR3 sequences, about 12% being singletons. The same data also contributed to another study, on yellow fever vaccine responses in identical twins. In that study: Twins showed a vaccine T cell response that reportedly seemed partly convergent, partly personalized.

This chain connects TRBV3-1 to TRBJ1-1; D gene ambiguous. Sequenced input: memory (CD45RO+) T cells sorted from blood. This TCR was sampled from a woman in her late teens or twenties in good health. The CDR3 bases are TGTGCCAGCAGCCAAGGAAGGGTCAGGGAAGCTTTCTTT. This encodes CASSQGRVREAFF.